Given below is one T cell receptor (beta chain) in context. Its antigen is unknown. CDR3 length: 15 residues. Germline CDR1 and CDR2: MGHDK and SYGVNS. V lost 1 base and J 5 bases, leaving 15 bases between the germline ends. Researchers ran the PCR with 60 Vbeta and 13 Jbeta primers. The data were produced by immunoSEQ multiplex PCR, yet TCRdb's version contains in-frame clones alone and is incomplete. The table has about 180,000 clones, about four fifths seen once. The data derive from a study of cytomegalovirus exposure and HLA in healthy donors. General study results and limits: Earlier analysis yielded a pattern in which most TCR beta V segments were productive about 90% or about 30% of the time. An analysis that was carried out later associated some 17,000 TCR beta sequences with HLA alleles at 0.05 false discovery rate.

This clonotype was obtained from a man aged 40-49 years in good health and CMV-seronegative. This sequence joins TRBV25-1 and TRBJ2-7, with D possibly matching TRBD2 (5 bases). Sequenced sample: PBMCs. The CDR3 loop is CASSEFTARGHEQYF. CDR3 in DNA: TGTGCCAGCAGTGAATTTACAGCGAGAGGGCACGAGCAGTACTTC.